These T cell receptor beta chains were read from a single sample in a study of blood T cell repertoires in COVID-19. The repertoire was sequenced with immunoSEQ multiplex PCR; TCRdb's copy has only in-frame clones and lacks some. The sample shows some 56,000 clones, 84% of them seen only once. Sequencing was performed on peripheral blood. The receptors derive from an elderly woman with acute or convalescent COVID-19. The CDR3 runs from the conserved cysteine through the conserved F or W. D genes are given only for firm matches. Not every row has a clone size; where given, it reads once, few, many or a size class.

cdr3_nt: TGTGCCAGCACCGGACTAGCGGGGGGGAAGGGTACGCAGTATTTT; cdr3_aa: CASTGLAGGKGTQYF; d_call: TRBD2; j_call: TRBJ2-3; v_call: TRBV2; clone_size: NA
cdr3_nt: TGTGCCAGCAGCCAAACAGGGGCGATGAGGGGGCGCCCAGAGACCCAGTACTTC; cdr3_aa: CASSQTGAMRGRPETQYF; d_call: TRBD1; j_call: TRBJ2-5; v_call: TRBV3-1/TRBV3-2; clone_size: NA
cdr3_nt: TGTGCCAGCAGGGGGGGGGACGAGCAGTACTTC; cdr3_aa: CASRGGDEQYF; d_call: TRBD2; j_call: TRBJ2-7; v_call: TRBV2; clone_size: NA
cdr3_nt: TGCGCCAGCAGCTTGGGGACAGGGGATTCACCCCTCCACTTT; cdr3_aa: CASSLGTGDSPLHF; d_call: TRBD1; j_call: TRBJ1-6; v_call: TRBV5-1; clone_size: once
cdr3_nt: TGTGCCAGCAAGGGGGGGGTCAGTGCTAGCACAGATACGCAGTATTTT; cdr3_aa: CASKGGVSASTDTQYF; d_call: NA; j_call: TRBJ2-3; v_call: TRBV5-4; clone_size: NA
cdr3_nt: TGTGCCAGCAGCTTAAGCCCCTACGAGCAGTACTTC; cdr3_aa: CASSLSPYEQYF; d_call: NA; j_call: TRBJ2-7; v_call: TRBV13; clone_size: NA
cdr3_nt: TGTGCCAGCAGCTTACAGAACCCCTCCTACGAGCAGTACTTC; cdr3_aa: CASSLQNPSYEQYF; d_call: NA; j_call: TRBJ2-7; v_call: TRBV7-8; clone_size: NA
cdr3_nt: TGTGCCAGCAGCTTAGAAGGACACGGCTACGAGCAGTACTTC; cdr3_aa: CASSLEGHGYEQYF; d_call: NA; j_call: TRBJ2-7; v_call: TRBV11-3; clone_size: NA
cdr3_nt: TGCGCCAGCAGCCGCGGGACAGACGTCATGAACACTGAAGCTTTCTTT; cdr3_aa: CASSRGTDVMNTEAFF; d_call: TRBD1; j_call: TRBJ1-1; v_call: TRBV4-1; clone_size: NA
cdr3_nt: TGTGCCAGTAGTATAGAGGGACAGGGGCGCTATGGCTACACCTTC; cdr3_aa: CASSIEGQGRYGYTF; d_call: TRBD1; j_call: TRBJ1-2; v_call: TRBV19; clone_size: NA
cdr3_nt: TGTGCCAGCAGCCTGGGTCCGGTGACGAACACCGGGGAGCTGTTTTTT; cdr3_aa: CASSLGPVTNTGELFF; d_call: NA; j_call: TRBJ2-2; v_call: TRBV5-5; clone_size: NA
cdr3_nt: TGTGCCAGCAGTGCCCAATTCACCGACAGTAATCAGCCCCAGCATTTT; cdr3_aa: CASSAQFTDSNQPQHF; d_call: NA; j_call: TRBJ1-5; v_call: TRBV6-1; clone_size: NA
cdr3_nt: TGTGCCACCAGCAGAGATAGGGACAGGGCGGTTTCACCCCTCCACTTT; cdr3_aa: CATSRDRDRAVSPLHF; d_call: TRBD1; j_call: TRBJ1-6; v_call: TRBV15; clone_size: NA
cdr3_nt: TGTGCCAGCAGTTACTCTGTTAGCAGCGGTGCCGGGGAGCTGTTTTTT; cdr3_aa: CASSYSVSSGAGELFF; d_call: NA; j_call: TRBJ2-2; v_call: TRBV6-6; clone_size: few
cdr3_nt: TGTGCCAGCAGCTCCGTTAGCGGTGGGAGTGGCTACACCTTC; cdr3_aa: CASSSVSGGSGYTF; d_call: NA; j_call: TRBJ1-2; v_call: TRBV11-3; clone_size: NA
cdr3_nt: TGTGCCAGCAGCTTCGGAGAGACCGATTATGGCTACACCTTC; cdr3_aa: CASSFGETDYGYTF; d_call: NA; j_call: TRBJ1-2; v_call: TRBV5-6; clone_size: once
cdr3_nt: TGTGCCAGCATTAATGGGGGGTCTAATGAAAAACTGTTTTTT; cdr3_aa: CASINGGSNEKLFF; d_call: NA; j_call: TRBJ1-4; v_call: TRBV6-6; clone_size: few
cdr3_nt: TGTGCCAGCAGTGACAGGACAGGGGGCGTGCAAGCTTTCTTT; cdr3_aa: CASSDRTGGVQAFF; d_call: TRBD1; j_call: TRBJ1-1; v_call: TRBV2; clone_size: NA
cdr3_nt: TGTGCCAGCAGCAGGGACCAGGGATCCTATGGCTACACCTTC; cdr3_aa: CASSRDQGSYGYTF; d_call: NA; j_call: TRBJ1-2; v_call: TRBV7-9; clone_size: NA
cdr3_nt: TGTGCCAGCAGTTATACGACAGGGGACGCTGAAGCTTTCTTT; cdr3_aa: CASSYTTGDAEAFF; d_call: TRBD1; j_call: TRBJ1-1; v_call: TRBV6-2/TRBV6-3; clone_size: NA
cdr3_nt: TGTGCCAGCAGTTTCGCCGCGGGGCTTCCCTCTGGAAACACCATATATTTT; cdr3_aa: CASSFAAGLPSGNTIYF; d_call: NA; j_call: TRBJ1-3; v_call: TRBV11-3; clone_size: NA
cdr3_nt: TGTGCCAGCTCACCAGACAGAAACTCCTACGAGCAGTACTTC; cdr3_aa: CASSPDRNSYEQYF; d_call: NA; j_call: TRBJ2-7; v_call: TRBV18; clone_size: NA
cdr3_nt: TGCGCCAGCAGCTTGGGTGCGGCTAATGAAAAACTGTTTTTT; cdr3_aa: CASSLGAANEKLFF; d_call: NA; j_call: TRBJ1-4; v_call: TRBV5-1; clone_size: NA
cdr3_nt: TGTGCCAGCAGTGAAGCGATGGCAGTCATTATGGGCGGCTACACCTTC; cdr3_aa: CASSEAMAVIMGGYTF; d_call: NA; j_call: TRBJ1-2; v_call: TRBV6-1; clone_size: NA
cdr3_nt: TGTGCCAGTAGTATCCACAGGGGGCAGAAGAACTATGGCTACACCTTC; cdr3_aa: CASSIHRGQKNYGYTF; d_call: TRBD1; j_call: TRBJ1-2; v_call: TRBV19; clone_size: NA
cdr3_nt: TGTGCCAGCAGCTTGCAAGGGACAAATGAGCAGTTCTTC; cdr3_aa: CASSLQGTNEQFF; d_call: NA; j_call: TRBJ2-1; v_call: TRBV5-4; clone_size: NA
cdr3_nt: TGTGCCAGCAGTCCCCTGGGACAGGGAACAGATACGCAGTATTTT; cdr3_aa: CASSPLGQGTDTQYF; d_call: TRBD1; j_call: TRBJ2-3; v_call: TRBV2; clone_size: NA
cdr3_nt: TGTGCCAGCAGCCTTAGTCGGAGCGGGCGTTTGGAGCAGTACTTC; cdr3_aa: CASSLSRSGRLEQYF; d_call: NA; j_call: TRBJ2-7; v_call: TRBV6-6; clone_size: NA
cdr3_nt: TGCAGCGTTGCCCGGGACTTAACCTACGAGCAGTACTTC; cdr3_aa: CSVARDLTYEQYF; d_call: NA; j_call: TRBJ2-7; v_call: TRBV29-1; clone_size: NA
cdr3_nt: TGTGCCAGCACCGCCAGCGGGCACCCCGGCGCGGGGGAGCTGTTTTTT; cdr3_aa: CASTASGHPGAGELFF; d_call: NA; j_call: TRBJ2-2; v_call: TRBV11-2; clone_size: NA
cdr3_nt: TGTGCCAGCTCACCACCGGCGCGAGGAAGGACTGAAGCTTTCTTT; cdr3_aa: CASSPPARGRTEAFF; d_call: NA; j_call: TRBJ1-1; v_call: TRBV18; clone_size: NA
cdr3_nt: TGTGCCACCTCGGACAGGGTTATTCAGCCCCAGCATTTT; cdr3_aa: CATSDRVIQPQHF; d_call: TRBD1; j_call: TRBJ1-5; v_call: TRBV19; clone_size: NA
cdr3_nt: TGTGCCAGCAGCTTAGCGGGTTCGGGACAGGGGGTTTTAACAGATACGCAGTATTTT; cdr3_aa: CASSLAGSGQGVLTDTQYF; d_call: TRBD1; j_call: TRBJ2-3; v_call: TRBV7-2; clone_size: NA